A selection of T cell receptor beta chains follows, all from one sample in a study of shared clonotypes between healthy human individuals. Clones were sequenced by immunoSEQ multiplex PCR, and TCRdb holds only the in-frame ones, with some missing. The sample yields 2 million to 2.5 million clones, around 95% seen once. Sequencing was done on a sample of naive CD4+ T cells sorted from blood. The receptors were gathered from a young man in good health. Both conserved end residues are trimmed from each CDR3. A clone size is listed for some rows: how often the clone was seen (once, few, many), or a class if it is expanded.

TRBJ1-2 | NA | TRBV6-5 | ASSYGGTNYGYT
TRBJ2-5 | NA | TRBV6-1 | ASSGNAIPGETQY
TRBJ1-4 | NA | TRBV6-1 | ASSEGPREKLF
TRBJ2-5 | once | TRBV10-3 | AISEGGRETQY
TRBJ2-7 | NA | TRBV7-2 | ASSLGRGRGYEQY
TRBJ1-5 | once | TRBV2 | ASRDRTESLNQPQH
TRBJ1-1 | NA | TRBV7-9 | ASSWTGKNTEAF
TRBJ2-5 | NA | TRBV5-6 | ASSLGPIQETQY
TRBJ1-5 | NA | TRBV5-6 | ASSLLTGNYNQPQH
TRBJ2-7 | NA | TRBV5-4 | ASSSGQGAVREQY
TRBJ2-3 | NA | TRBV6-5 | ASSHGTSGTDTQY
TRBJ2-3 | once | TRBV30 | AWSVNLAGDTQY
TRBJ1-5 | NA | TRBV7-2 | ASSPSGQGSYQPQH
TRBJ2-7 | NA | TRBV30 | AWSVWGTGMSYEQY
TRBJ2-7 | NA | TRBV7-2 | ASSLVGTGPYEQY
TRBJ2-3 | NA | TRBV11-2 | ASSPTLGGLTDTQY
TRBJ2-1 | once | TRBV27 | ASSSPRGNNEQF
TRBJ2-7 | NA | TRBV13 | ASSLFPVSYEQY
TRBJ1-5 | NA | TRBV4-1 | ASSQEGDMILNQPQH
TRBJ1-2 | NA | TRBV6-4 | ASSDRPRPGVEGYT
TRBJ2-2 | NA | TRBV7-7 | ASSSRGGENTGELF
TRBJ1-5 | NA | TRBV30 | AWSFQGGNQPQH
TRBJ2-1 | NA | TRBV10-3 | ASSGREAYNEQF
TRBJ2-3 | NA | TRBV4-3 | ASASNLGGRTDTQY
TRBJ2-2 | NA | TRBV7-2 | ASSRANTGELF
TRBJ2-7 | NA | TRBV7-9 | ASSLSTYEQY
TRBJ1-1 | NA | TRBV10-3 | AFRTDLNTEAF
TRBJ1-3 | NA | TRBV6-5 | ASNRQGNTIY
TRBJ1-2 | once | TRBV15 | ATSREGRGYT
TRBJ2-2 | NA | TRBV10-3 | AISARNTGTGELF
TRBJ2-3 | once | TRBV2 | ASSDTSSTDTQY
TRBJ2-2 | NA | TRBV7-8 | ASSRGGRPNTGELF
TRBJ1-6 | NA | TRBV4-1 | ASSQGAASNSPLH
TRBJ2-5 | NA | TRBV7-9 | ASKRGTIETQY
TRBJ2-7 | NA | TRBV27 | ASRGSYEQY
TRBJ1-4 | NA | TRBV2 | ASSEGQDEF